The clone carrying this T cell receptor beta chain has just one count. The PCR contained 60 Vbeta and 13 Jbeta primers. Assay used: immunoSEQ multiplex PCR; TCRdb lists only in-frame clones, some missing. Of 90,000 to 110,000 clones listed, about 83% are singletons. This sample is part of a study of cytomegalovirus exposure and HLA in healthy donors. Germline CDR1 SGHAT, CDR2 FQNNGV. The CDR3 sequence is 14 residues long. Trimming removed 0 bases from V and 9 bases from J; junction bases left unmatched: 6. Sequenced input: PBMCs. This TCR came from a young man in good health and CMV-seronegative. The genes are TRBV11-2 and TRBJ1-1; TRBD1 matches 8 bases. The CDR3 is CASSLDTRQGKAFF. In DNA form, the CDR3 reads TGTGCCAGCAGCTTAGACACCAGACAGGGGAAAGCTTTCTTT.